These T cell receptor beta chains were read from a single sample in a study of cytomegalovirus exposure and HLA in healthy donors. Here immunoSEQ multiplex PCR was the method, and the copy in TCRdb shows in-frame clones only, minus some. The sample yields approximately 150,000 clones, roughly three quarters seen once. The sample was PBMCs. Receptor source: a woman younger than 30 in good health and CMV-seronegative. Each CDR3 is given with its conserved first and last residue. D genes are given only for firm matches. Not all rows give a size; the values are once, few, many and, for expanded clones, a class.

v_call,j_call,d_call,clone_size,cdr3_aa,cdr3_nt
TRBV15,TRBJ2-5,TRBD2,.,CATSRGGGGLQQETQYF,TGTGCCACCAGCAGAGGGGGGGGAGGCCTGCAACAAGAGACCCAGTACTTC
TRBV6-6,TRBJ1-1,.,once,CASASGTEAFF,TGTGCCTCCGCTTCGGGCACTGAAGCTTTCTTT
TRBV7-9,TRBJ1-2,.,.,CASSSQGYGYTF,TGTGCCAGCAGCTCACAGGGCTATGGCTACACCTTC
TRBV5-4,TRBJ2-5,TRBD1,.,CASSRTGGMETQYF,TGTGCCAGCAGCCGGACAGGGGGCATGGAGACCCAGTACTTC
TRBV6-6,TRBJ2-1,.,.,CASTFGGEQFF,TGTGCCAGCACCTTCGGGGGTGAGCAGTTCTTC
TRBV30,TRBJ2-7,.,.,CAWSKGVGHEQYF,TGTGCCTGGAGTAAGGGGGTGGGCCACGAGCAGTACTTC
TRBV7-2,TRBJ1-1,TRBD1,.,CASSLDRGAEAFF,TGTGCCAGCAGCTTGGACAGGGGAGCTGAAGCTTTCTTT
TRBV15,TRBJ1-1,.,.,CATSRVANTEAFF,TGTGCCACCAGCCGCGTCGCGAACACTGAAGCTTTCTTT
TRBV6-1,TRBJ2-1,TRBD1,.,CASSARDRGLLGHNEQFF,TGTGCCAGCAGTGCCCGGGACAGGGGTTTATTAGGCCACAATGAGCAGTTCTTC
TRBV6-5,TRBJ2-1,TRBD2,once,CASSYLASGYNEQFF,TGTGCCAGCAGTTACTTGGCTAGCGGTTACAATGAGCAGTTCTTC
TRBV7-6,TRBJ2-1,.,.,CASSLIAPGAYNEQFF,TGTGCCAGCAGCTTAATCGCACCGGGTGCCTACAATGAGCAGTTCTTC
TRBV7-9,TRBJ1-1,.,.,CASSYAGVSTEAFF,TGTGCCAGCAGTTATGCAGGGGTTAGTACTGAAGCTTTCTTT
TRBV29-1,TRBJ1-1,.,few,CSVAYTETEAFF,TGCAGCGTCGCCTATACAGAGACTGAAGCTTTCTTT
TRBV27,TRBJ2-1,.,.,CGSSLSGGLAGINEQFF,TGTGGCAGCAGTTTATCAGGGGGCCTAGCGGGAATCAATGAGCAGTTCTTC
TRBV4-2,TRBJ2-1,.,.,CASSPTTIYNSAQFF,TGTGCCAGCAGCCCCACTACGATCTACAATTCGGCGCAGTTCTTC
TRBV9,TRBJ1-2,.,.,CASSGGRAGFYGYTF,TGTGCCAGCAGCGGTGGCAGGGCAGGCTTCTATGGCTACACCTTC
TRBV4-2,TRBJ2-7,TRBD2,.,CASSQGSGSHLKEQYF,TGTGCCAGCAGCCAAGGTAGCGGGAGCCACTTGAAAGAGCAGTACTTC
TRBV30,TRBJ1-1,.,.,CAWVRGVGWSVGYGAFF,TGTGCCTGGGTACGGGGGGTAGGGTGGTCGGTCGGGTACGGAGCTTTCTTT
TRBV4-1,TRBJ2-2,.,.,CASSQEGGAEPNTGELFF,TGCGCCAGCAGCCAAGAGGGGGGGGCGGAACCGAACACCGGGGAGCTGTTTTTT
TRBV29-1,TRBJ1-1,.,.,CSVEFNGAPKAFF,TGCAGCGTTGAATTTAATGGGGCACCCAAAGCTTTCTTT
TRBV5-6,TRBJ1-1,TRBD1,.,CASSLGGQGYDTEAFF,TGTGCCAGCAGCTTGGGGGGACAGGGGTATGACACTGAAGCTTTCTTT
TRBV6-1,TRBJ1-2,TRBD1,.,CASRATGGASGYTF,TGTGCCAGCAGGGCTACAGGGGGCGCCTCTGGCTACACCTTC
TRBV21-1,TRBJ1-2,.,.,CASDGGISPEATF,TGTGCCAGCGACGGCGGGATTAGTCCTGAGGCCACCTTC
TRBV30,TRBJ1-5,TRBD1,.,CAWSSGQGDQPQHF,TGTGCCTGGAGTTCGGGACAGGGGGATCAGCCCCAGCATTTT
TRBV19,TRBJ2-1,.,.,CASRIIQGLSGEQFF,TGTGCCAGTCGAATTATACAAGGTTTAAGCGGTGAGCAGTTCTTC
TRBV6-4,TRBJ2-2,TRBD1,.,CASSKGQGDTGELFF,TGTGCCAGCAGCAAGGGACAGGGAGACACCGGGGAGCTGTTTTTT
TRBV6-6,TRBJ2-3,TRBD1,.,CASSPRDRGTDTQYF,TGTGCCAGCAGTCCCCGGGACAGGGGAACAGATACGCAGTATTTT
TRBV5-1,TRBJ1-2,.,.,CASSLRAQDGYTF,TGCGCCAGCAGCCTTCGGGCACAGGATGGCTACACCTTC
TRBV25-1,TRBJ2-7,.,.,CASSSGLSPGQYF,TGTGCCAGCAGTAGCGGGCTCTCCCCCGGGCAGTACTTC
TRBV5-4,TRBJ2-7,TRBD1,.,CASRSRPGQGGEQYF,TGTGCCAGCAGGTCTCGCCCGGGACAGGGAGGCGAGCAGTACTTC
TRBV6-9,TRBJ2-4,.,.,CASSYYETKNIQYF,TGTGCCAGCAGTTATTATGAGACCAAAAACATTCAGTACTTC
TRBV6-5,TRBJ2-7,TRBD2,once,CASTQSPGLAYEQYF,TGTGCCAGCACCCAATCACCGGGACTAGCTTACGAGCAGTACTTC
TRBV5-4,TRBJ1-3,.,.,CASSLRYGNTIYF,TGTGCCAGCAGCCTTAGATATGGAAACACCATATATTTT
TRBV11-2,TRBJ2-2,TRBD1,.,CASREGQGANGELFF,TGTGCCAGCCGAGAGGGACAGGGGGCTAACGGGGAGCTGTTTTTT
TRBV19,TRBJ2-7,.,.,CASSSNPPYEQYF,TGTGCCAGTAGTTCTAACCCTCCCTACGAGCAGTACTTC
TRBV7-7,TRBJ2-5,.,.,CASSPGTSGETQYF,TGTGCCAGCAGCCCGGGGACTTCGGGAGAGACCCAGTACTTC
TRBV12-5,TRBJ1-2,.,.,CASGLVRGTGSNYGYTF,TGTGCTAGTGGTTTGGTACGTGGAACAGGGAGTAACTATGGCTACACCTTC
TRBV5-6,TRBJ2-3,TRBD2,.,CASGAGVDTQYF,TGTGCCAGCGGGGCGGGAGTGGATACGCAGTATTTT
TRBV6-5,TRBJ2-2,.,.,CASTGVAANTGELFF,TGTGCCAGCACAGGGGTAGCCGCGAACACCGGGGAGCTGTTTTTT
TRBV7-9,TRBJ2-3,TRBD2,.,CASSPGLAGGDTQYF,TGTGCCAGCAGCCCGGGACTAGCGGGAGGAGATACGCAGTATTTT
TRBV6-5,TRBJ1-1,.,few,CASSYESRIGTEAFF,TGTGCCAGCAGTTACGAGTCCAGGATAGGCACTGAAGCTTTCTTT
TRBV28,TRBJ1-5,.,.,CASRLYSNQPQHF,TGTGCCAGCAGGTTGTATAGCAATCAGCCCCAGCATTTT
TRBV5-4,TRBJ2-3,TRBD2,.,CASRTGGSSTDTQYF,TGTGCCAGCAGGACGGGAGGTTCTAGCACAGATACGCAGTATTTT
TRBV6-5,TRBJ2-1,TRBD2,once,CASSYRTSVYNEQFF,TGTGCCAGCAGTTACAGGACTAGCGTTTACAATGAGCAGTTCTTC
TRBV6-5,TRBJ1-2,.,.,CASSYSPGSRGYTF,TGTGCCAGCAGTTACTCGCCGGGATCGAGAGGCTACACCTTC
TRBV29-1,TRBJ1-2,TRBD1,.,CSVREGAAGYTF,TGCAGCGTGCGTGAGGGGGCGGCTGGCTACACCTTC
TRBV7-6,TRBJ2-7,.,.,CASSLGQVSYEQYF,TGTGCCAGCAGCTTAGGGCAGGTGTCCTACGAGCAGTACTTC
TRBV6-5,TRBJ1-2,.,.,CASSQGGGYTF,TGTGCCAGCAGTCAAGGGGGAGGCTACACCTTC
TRBV5-1,TRBJ2-2,.,.,CASLDRSQGGTGELFF,TGCGCCAGCCTAGACAGGTCCCAGGGAGGGACCGGGGAGCTGTTTTTT
TRBV19,TRBJ2-1,TRBD2,.,CASSIWLAGLNNEQFF,TGTGCCAGTAGTATCTGGCTAGCGGGACTCAACAATGAGCAGTTCTTC
TRBV7-9,TRBJ2-7,.,.,CASSQWTEDYEQYF,TGTGCCAGCAGCCAGTGGACTGAGGACTACGAGCAGTACTTC
TRBV19,TRBJ2-7,TRBD2,.,CASSPGTSGYEQYF,TGTGCCAGTAGTCCCGGGACTAGCGGCTACGAGCAGTACTTC
TRBV19,TRBJ1-5,.,.,CASSILGANNQPQHF,TGTGCCAGTAGTATTTTAGGGGCGAACAATCAGCCCCAGCATTTT
TRBV25-1,TRBJ1-1,.,once,CASRFRGTQGAFF,TGTGCCAGCAGATTCAGGGGAACCCAAGGAGCTTTCTTT
TRBV6-4,TRBJ1-4,.,.,CASLLRRRNATNEKLFF,TGTGCCAGCCTCCTACGGCGGCGGAACGCAACTAATGAAAAACTGTTTTTT